These 9 T cell receptor beta chains were sequenced from one sample in a study of vaccination effects on CD4 cells after COVID-19. ViraFEST used viral peptide pools to expand antigen-specific CD4+ T cells before sequencing. Culture proceeded for 10 days, and CD4+ T cells were then isolated. Neither prior SARS-CoV-2 infection nor positive nucleocapsid antibodies were present in the vaccine recipients. TCRdb's copy holds only in-frame clones and misses some; the assay was immunoSEQ multiplex PCR. The sample shows over 20,000 clones, about 76% of them seen only once. These TCRs are of unknown antigen specificity. Specimen: CD4+ T cells from PBMCs cultured with SARS-CoV-2 spike peptides, collected before COVID-19 vaccination. These receptors were collected from a human donor who received a COVID-19 vaccine.

The V gene is TRBV7-2, the J gene TRBJ2-3, with 8 bases that match TRBD1. From germline, CDR1 is SGHTA and CDR2 FQGNSA. This CDR3 spans 15 amino acids. The J segment lost 2 bases and the V segment lost 7 bases, leaving 8 bases of the junction unmatched. The DNA for the CDR3 is TGTGCCAGCAACAAGGGGACAGGCATCACAGATACGCAGTATTTT. It translates to CASNKGTGITDTQYF. Supplemented by reference TRBV7-2 and TRBJ2-3, the full variable domain reads GAGVSQSPSNKVTEKGKDVELRCDPISGHTALYWYRQSLGQGLEFLIYFQGNSAPDKSGLPSDRFSAERTGGSVSTLTIQRTQQEDSAVYLCASNKGTGITDTQYFGPGTRLTVL.

V is TRBV19 and J is TRBJ1-2; tentatively, D is TRBD1 (5 bases). The CDR3 has 11 amino acids. Trimming left V 9 bases short and J 4 bases short, with 9 bases between. Germline CDR1 is LNHDA and CDR2 is SQIVND (reference sequence). CDR3 residues: CASQGVYGYTF. In DNA, the CDR3 is TGTGCCAGCCAAGGGGTCTATGGCTACACCTTC.

This chain links TRBV4-2 with TRBJ1-3; maybe TRBD1 (6 bases). The V end was cut by 0 bases, the J end by 2 bases, with 8 bases between. This CDR3 contains 15 residues. Looked up from germline, CDR1 is LGHNA and CDR2 is YNFKEQ. The DNA for the CDR3 is TGTGCCAGCAGCCAAGACGGGGGCCCTGGAAACACCATATATTTT. This encodes CASSQDGGPGNTIYF.

The gene calls are TRBV15 and TRBJ2-1; 7 bases agree with TRBD2. The germline V gene encodes CDR1 LNHNV and CDR2 YYDKDF (reference sequence). Losses at the gene ends were 6 bases for V and 9 bases for J; bases not matched to a gene: 8. The CDR3 spans 13 residues. The CDR3 region is CATRGIGGSEQFF. The CDR3 nucleotides are TGTGCCACCAGGGGGATCGGGGGGAGTGAGCAGTTCTTC.

This clone was counted a single time. The rearrangement joins TRBV25-1 to TRBJ1-2; 10 bases align to TRBD1. The CDR3 spans 15 residues. Germline CDR1 is MGHDK and CDR2 is SYGVNS. Losses at the gene ends were 5 bases for V and 4 bases for J; bases not matched to a gene: 7. The CDR3 bases are TGTGCCAGCAGTCTCGAGACAGGGGGCTTCTATGGCTACACCTTC. This translates into CASSLETGGFYGYTF.

The gene calls are TRBV20-1 and TRBJ2-1; D remains ambiguous. The ends were cut back, 7 bases at V and 3 bases at J, with 4 bases in the middle. The CDR3 totals 10 residues. The germline CDR1 and CDR2 sequences are DFQATT and SNEGSKA (reference sequence). The CDR3 here is CSVFYNEQFF. The CDR3 region has the DNA TGCAGTGTCTTCTACAATGAGCAGTTCTTC.

In this sample, this clone turned up a few times. The chain employs TRBV9 and TRBJ2-7, with 7 bases lining up with TRBD2. With V trimmed by 0 bases and J by 5 bases, 8 bases remained unmatched. Germline lookup yields CDR1 SGDLS and CDR2 YYNGEE. This CDR3 spans 15 amino acids. CDR3 in amino acids: CASSVGRASGHEQYF. The CDR3 region has the DNA TGTGCCAGCAGCGTAGGAAGAGCTAGCGGCCACGAGCAGTACTTC.

The rearrangement uses TRBV5-5 and TRBJ2-1; D not resolved. Trimming left V 0 bases short and J 2 bases short, with 12 bases between. The CDR3 consists of 16 residues. Germline lookup yields CDR1 SGHKS and CDR2 YYEKEE (reference sequence). CDR3 bases: TGTGCCAGCAGCTTGGGGGCTGGGCCCCCCTACAATGAGCAGTTCTTC. Protein: CASSLGAGPPYNEQFF.

The V gene is TRBV2, the J gene TRBJ1-6; weak D call: TRBD1 (6 bases). Germline V gene sequence: CDR1 SNHLY, CDR2 FYNNEI. The CDR3 has 15 residues. With 6 bases removed from V and 8 bases from J, the gap between germline ends came to 17 bases. In DNA, the CDR3 is TGTGCCAGCAGAGGGAGAACAGGGACCGATTCACCCCTCCACTTT. It codes for CASRGRTGTDSPLHF.